The T cell receptor beta chain under discussion was sequenced for a study of T cells in Graves' hyperthyroidism and ophthalmopathy. Study-wide points: Ophthalmopathy and stable hyperthyroidism were told apart by a 13 V-J model.

Germline V CDR1 and CDR2: SGDLS, YYNGEE. V trimming: 3 bases; J trimming: 4 bases; junction bases outside the gene matches: 7. The CDR3 covers 15 residues. This clonotype was counted a few times. Its antigen remains unknown. Amplification yielded TCR beta CDR3 regions, with RNA transcripts as the source. HTBI primers were used for first-round RT-PCR of the TCR CDR3. TCRdb reprocessed the multiplex PCR reads via MiXCR and lists one record per CDR3 protein. The profile shows over 700,000 distinct CDR3 sequences, approximately 36% of them singletons. The receptor was isolated from a woman in her thirties or forties with Graves' hyperthyroidism. The V call is TRBV9, the J call TRBJ1-1; 9 bases align to TRBD1. Sequencing was performed on blood. The CDR3 DNA sequence: TGTGCCAGCAGCGCCCCGGGACAGGGAATCACTGAAGCTTTCTTT. Amino acids: CASSAPGQGITEAFF.